The entry below describes one TCR beta chain. Other nucleotide sequences in the sample specify the same CDR3. This entry is derived from a study of blood T cell repertoires in COVID-19. Turning to the study itself: PBMCs, B-cell-depleted T cells, or T cells provided the cDNA or gDNA that made up the material.

The CDR3 runs to 13 residues. Germline V gives CDR1 SGHTA, CDR2 FQGTGA. Deletions cut 5 bases from V and 6 bases from J, with 12 bases between. Data came from immunoSEQ multiplex PCR; TCRdb stores just in-frame clones and leaves some out. The sample carries more than 250,000 clones, about 83% recorded once. V usage is TRBV7-3 and J usage is TRBJ2-3; tentative D call: TRBD2 (5 bases). Material: peripheral blood. The receptor was derived from a woman aged 50 to 60 with acute or convalescent COVID-19. The CDR3 here is CASSPTSADTQYF. The CDR3 nucleotides are TGTGCCAGCAGCCCTACTAGTGCCGATACGCAGTATTTT. The complete variable domain, with remaining parts taken from reference TRBV7-3 and TRBJ2-3, reads GAGVSQTPSNKVTEKGKYVELRCDPISGHTALYWYRQSLGQGPEFLIYFQGTGAADDSGLPNDRFFAVRPEGSVSTLKIQRTERGDSAVYLCASSPTSADTQYFGPGTRLTVL.